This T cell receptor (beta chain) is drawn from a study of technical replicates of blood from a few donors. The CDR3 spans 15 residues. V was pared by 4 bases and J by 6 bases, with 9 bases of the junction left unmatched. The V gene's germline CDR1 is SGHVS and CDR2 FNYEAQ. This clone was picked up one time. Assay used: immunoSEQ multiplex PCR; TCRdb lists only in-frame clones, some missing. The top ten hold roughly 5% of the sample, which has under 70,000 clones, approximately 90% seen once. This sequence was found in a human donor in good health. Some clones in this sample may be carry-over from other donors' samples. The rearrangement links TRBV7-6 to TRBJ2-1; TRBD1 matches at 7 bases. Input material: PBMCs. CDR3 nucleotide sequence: TGTGCCAGCAGCTCCTACAGGGGAGTGGGCAATGAGCAGTTCTTC. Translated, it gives CASSSYRGVGNEQFF.